This T cell receptor beta chain was recorded in a study of T cells in localized non-small cell lung cancer. About this clone itself: No antigen is known for it.

Here immunoSEQ multiplex PCR was the method, and the copy in TCRdb shows in-frame clones only, minus some. The sample has about 64,000 clones; about four fifths are singletons. The study's findings and limits: Investigators sequenced only a single tumor region, leaving heterogeneity possible. Elevated circulating T cell density in blood was associated with longer overall survival. A median of approximately 50 of the top 100 tumor clones appeared in adjacent lung, which was paired and uninvolved. Tumor trailed uninvolved adjacent lung in T cell clonality, which peaked there.

Per germline, CDR1 KGHSH and CDR2 LQKENI. V dropped 2 bases and J dropped 5; count of bases not matched to a gene: 4. There are 14 residues in the CDR3. The receptor was isolated from a man aged 40 to 70 with stage II lung adenocarcinoma. The sequences come from PBMCs, collected before any cancer treatment. The chain employs TRBV18 and TRBJ2-5; 8 bases are a match to TRBD1. The CDR3 nucleotides read TGTGCCAGCTCACCAACAGGGGGGTTCGAGACCCAGTACTTC. It yields the protein CASSPTGGFETQYF.